Shown below are 25 T cell receptor beta chains from a single sample sequenced in a study of early T cells in non-severe SARS-CoV-2 infection. One entry per CDR3 protein results from TCRdb running MiXCR on the 5' RACE reads. The sample has tens of thousands of distinct CDR3 sequences; about 13% are singletons. Sequenced material: whole blood. The receptors here all came from an adult who was a healthcare worker with PCR-confirmed SARS-CoV-2 infection or an uninfected control (not recorded which).

This chain connects TRBV29-1 to TRBJ1-2; 7 bases map to TRBD1. Germline values: CDR1 SQVTM, CDR2 ANQGSEA. The CDR3 runs 12 residues. J gave up 6 bases and V 7 bases, and 8 bases lay outside the gene matches. CDR3 protein: CSGVQGGDGYTF. The CDR3 bases are TGCAGCGGCGTCCAGGGGGGGGATGGCTACACCTTC.

This clonotype appeared many times. One junction end disagrees with the germline gene, perhaps due to a read error. The CDR3 DNA follows: TGCGGGACTAGCAGGTACAATGAGCAGTTCTTC. Its protein is CGTSRYNEQFF. The V and J genes are TRBV12-3 or TRBV12-4 and TRBJ2-1, with 9 bases that match TRBD2. The CDR3 has 11 residues.

The CDR3 nucleotides are TGCGCCAGCAGCCCCTCCTTGACAGTCTCCTACGAGCAGTACTTC. It is translated as CASSPSLTVSYEQYF. This chain joins TRBV4-1 and TRBJ2-7; TRBD1 is a possible D gene (5 bases). The CDR3 loop spans 15 amino acids. Trimming took off 4 bases at V and 0 bases at J, with 13 bases between the two ends. Germline loops: CDR1 MGHRA, CDR2 YSYEKL.

This clonotype was counted ten times or more. The chain carries TRBV21-1 and TRBJ1-6; the table gives TRBD1 as D, unverified against the DNA. TRBV21-1 is described as a pseudogene. The CDR3 is made up of 17 amino acids. CDR3 DNA: TGTGCCAGCAGCCCTGGAGGGGGCGTGCCCACAAATTCACCCCTCCACTTT. This codes for CASSPGGGVPTNSPLHF.

The genes are TRBV2 and TRBJ1-5, with D possibly matching TRBD1 (5 bases). V was trimmed by 6 bases and J by 2 bases, leaving 14 bases between them. The CDR3 has 15 residues. CDR1 and CDR2 from the germline V gene are SNHLY and FYNNEI. The DNA of the CDR3 is TGTGCCAGCAGGGTTGACAGTGGCGGCAATCAGCCCCAGCATTTT. This translates into CASRVDSGGNQPQHF.

This clonotype was found many times. This rearrangement joins TRBV20-1 to TRBJ2-5; possibly TRBD2 for D (5 bases). Germline V gene data show CDR1 as DFQATT and CDR2 as SNEGSKA (reference sequence). V lost 5 bases and J 5 bases, leaving 18 bases between the germline ends. The CDR3 contains 14 residues. The CDR3 spells CSAGPIEGRETQYF. Here the CDR3 DNA reads TGCAGTGCTGGGCCTATCGAGGGTAGGGAGACCCAGTACTTC.

This clonotype has a count of ten or more. The genes are TRBV12-3 or TRBV12-4 and TRBJ2-2; TRBD1 is a possible D gene (5 bases). This CDR3 contains 14 residues. V lost 0 bases, J lost 5 bases, and 7 bases lay in between. CDR3 coding DNA: TGTGCCAGCAGTTTAGCAGGGGTAACCGGGGAGCTGTTTTTT. Encoded protein: CASSLAGVTGELFF.

This clonotype came up many times. The chain is built from TRBV29-1 and TRBJ2-2, with 10 bases lining up with TRBD2. Germline V gene data show CDR1 as SQVTM and CDR2 as ANQGSEA. J was trimmed by 2 bases and V by 3 bases; bases with no gene match: 6. CDR3 length: 16 residues. In nucleotides, the CDR3 is TGCAGCGTTGAGGGGCGGACTAGCGGTAACACCGGGGAGCTGTTTTTT. It yields the protein CSVEGRTSGNTGELFF.

The chain couples TRBV7-9 to TRBJ2-1; no definite D call. V lost 5 bases and J 6 bases, leaving 8 bases between the germline ends. CDR1 is SEHNR and CDR2 is FQNEAQ in the germline V gene (reference sequence). This CDR3 region has 12 residues. The CDR3 protein is CASSQVANEQFF. CDR3 bases: TGTGCCAGCAGCCAAGTCGCCAATGAGCAGTTCTTC.

This clonotype has just a few counts. The chain has TRBV20-1 and TRBJ1-2; TRBD1 matches at 7 bases. The CDR3 length is 13 residues. The germline V gene has CDR1 DFQATT and CDR2 SNEGSKA (reference sequence). Trimming removed 1 base from V and 6 bases from J; junction bases left unmatched: 5. The DNA for the CDR3 is TGCAGTGCTAGAGTCCGGACAGGTCATGGCTACACCTTC. This codes for CSARVRTGHGYTF.

This chain links TRBV9 with TRBJ2-7; D remains unclear. Trimming removed 3 bases at V and 0 bases at J, with 10 bases between. The CDR3 length is 14 residues. Germline CDR1 reads SGDLS; CDR2 reads YYNGEE. The DNA for the CDR3 is TGTGCCAGCAGCGGCGAAGTTTTCTCCTACGAGCAGTACTTC. Translating gives CASSGEVFSYEQYF.

This clonotype has ten or more counts. The J gene is TRBJ2-7, the V gene TRBV12-3 or TRBV12-4; 10 bases agree with TRBD1. The CDR3 extends over 18 amino acids. Trimming removed 6 bases from V and 4 bases from J; junction bases left unmatched: 18. The CDR3 DNA sequence: TGTGCCAGCAGCCGAACTGACAGGGGGCTAGGGGAACAATACGAGCAGTACTTC. Protein product: CASSRTDRGLGEQYEQYF.

This clonotype came up a few times. V gene TRBV7-2 combines with J gene TRBJ2-1; 11 nucleotides line up with TRBD2. The CDR3 sequence is 16 residues long. From germline, CDR1 is SGHTA and CDR2 FQGNSA. V lost 5 bases and J lost 7; bases outside the gene matches: 10. CDR3 region: CASSTRSGGAKNEQFF. Written as DNA, the CDR3 is TGTGCCAGCAGCACCCGTAGCGGGGGGGCGAAAAATGAGCAGTTCTTC.

This clonotype was found a few times. J is TRBJ2-2 and V is TRBV29-1; TRBD1 matches at 8 bases. Germline CDR1 is SQVTM and CDR2 is ANQGSEA. The CDR3 spans 15 residues. V dropped 6 bases and J dropped 7; count of bases not matched to a gene: 13. The CDR3 reads CSVLQHGTGVGELFF. DNA for the CDR3: TGCAGCGTACTACAGCATGGGACAGGAGTCGGGGAGCTGTTTTTT.

There are many counts of this clonotype. This rearrangement joins TRBV5-1 to TRBJ2-5; D is undetermined. This CDR3 region has 12 residues. The germline CDR1 and CDR2 sequences are SGHRS and YFSETQ. The V and J ends lost 4 bases and 5 bases respectively, with 9 bases between them. The CDR3 is CASSANMETQYF. The CDR3 nucleotides read TGCGCCAGCAGCGCCAACATGGAGACCCAGTACTTC.

The sample holds a few counts of this clonotype. This chain links TRBV7-6 with TRBJ2-2; the D gene is possibly TRBD2 (5 bases). Germline CDR1 SGHVS, CDR2 FNYEAQ. The CDR3 is 17 amino acids. Trimming removed 4 bases at V and 2 bases at J, with 17 bases between. This chain's CDR3 is CASSSRGVRENTGELFF. DNA of the CDR3: TGTGCCAGCAGCTCGCGTGGGGTACGGGAAAACACCGGGGAGCTGTTTTTT.

The chain employs TRBV7-7 and TRBJ2-5; 10 bases agree with TRBD2. V gave up 10 bases and J gave up 5 bases; unmatched junction bases: 10. The CDR3 consists of 14 residues. Germline V gene lookup returns CDR1 SSHAT and CDR2 FNYEAQ (reference sequence). The CDR3 DNA follows: TGTGCCACGGGGAGCGGGGGGGCCGAGGAGACCCAGTACTTC. Amino acid sequence: CATGSGGAEETQYF.

This clonotype was found many times. The J gene is TRBJ1-1, the V gene TRBV12-3 or TRBV12-4; 7 nucleotides match TRBD1. CDR3 length: 12 amino acids. Trimming at V came to 4 bases and at J to 8 bases, leaving 4 bases not matched to a gene. The CDR3 nucleotides are TGTGCCAGCAGTTCCAGGGGGAACGAAGCTTTCTTT. Protein sequence: CASSSRGNEAFF.

The chain couples TRBV9 to TRBJ2-3, with 8 positions matching TRBD2. The junction had 15 bases not matched to a gene; V was cut back by 4 bases and J by 5 bases. Germline V gives CDR1 SGDLS, CDR2 YYNGEE. This CDR3 has 17 residues. The chain's CDR3 is CASSPQAGVVWEDTQYF. The CDR3 DNA follows: TGTGCCAGCAGCCCCCAAGCGGGGGTGGTATGGGAAGATACGCAGTATTTT.

The table lists this clonotype with many counts. The V gene is TRBV7-2, the J gene TRBJ2-7; 9 bases align to TRBD2. Germline loops: CDR1 SGHTA, CDR2 FQGNSA. The CDR3 is made up of 16 amino acids. Unmatched junction bases numbered 6, after V lost 0 bases and J lost 3 bases. This CDR3 is CASSLASSGANYEQYF. As DNA, the CDR3 is TGTGCCAGCAGCTTAGCGTCTAGCGGGGCCAACTACGAGCAGTACTTC.

In its sample, this clonotype was seen many times. The chain uses TRBV7-9 and TRBJ2-3, with a possible D match to TRBD1 (6 bases). Germline CDR1 and CDR2: SEHNR and FQNEAQ (reference sequence). V lost 4 bases to trimming and J lost 5 bases, with 13 bases between them. This CDR3 is 14 amino acids long. CDR3: CASSSTQGLDTQYF. In nucleotides, the CDR3 is TGTGCCAGCAGCTCCACACAGGGATTAGATACGCAGTATTTT.

The V call is TRBV19, the J call TRBJ2-1; D is perhaps TRBD2 (6 bases). The CDR3 runs 14 residues. The V and J ends lost 3 bases and 5 bases respectively, with 11 bases between them. Germline CDR1 reads LNHDA; CDR2 reads SQIVND (reference sequence). The CDR3: CASSMRTGDNEQFF. The CDR3 nucleotides read TGTGCCAGTAGTATGAGGACGGGAGACAATGAGCAGTTCTTC.

The J gene is TRBJ2-1, the V gene TRBV20-1; D not certain. CDR1 DFQATT and CDR2 SNEGSKA come from the germline V gene (reference sequence). V lost 1 base, J lost 8 bases, and 12 bases lay in between. The CDR3 extends over 13 amino acids. The CDR3: CSARAFMVDEQFF. As DNA, the CDR3 is TGCAGTGCTAGAGCATTTATGGTCGATGAGCAGTTCTTC.

The V and J genes are TRBV19 and TRBJ2-2; TRBD2 aligns across 7 bases. V shed 9 bases and J 0 bases; nucleotides not matched to a gene: 10. Germline CDR1 reads LNHDA; CDR2 reads SQIVND (reference sequence). CDR3 size: 16 residues. The CDR3 nucleotides are TGTGCCAGCCAGTACAAGGGACTATCGAACACCGGGGAGCTGTTTTTT. Amino acid sequence: CASQYKGLSNTGELFF.

This clonotype has ten or more counts. CDR3 in amino acids: CASSGTLHEQYF. The CDR3 DNA reads TGTGCCAGCAGTGGAACGTTGCACGAGCAGTACTTC. The V and J genes are TRBV28 and TRBJ2-7; D is unresolved. CDR1 and CDR2 (germline): MDHEN, SYDVKM. The CDR3 consists of 12 residues. Trimming shortened V by 5 bases and J by 5 bases, and 10 bases separated the two germline ends.